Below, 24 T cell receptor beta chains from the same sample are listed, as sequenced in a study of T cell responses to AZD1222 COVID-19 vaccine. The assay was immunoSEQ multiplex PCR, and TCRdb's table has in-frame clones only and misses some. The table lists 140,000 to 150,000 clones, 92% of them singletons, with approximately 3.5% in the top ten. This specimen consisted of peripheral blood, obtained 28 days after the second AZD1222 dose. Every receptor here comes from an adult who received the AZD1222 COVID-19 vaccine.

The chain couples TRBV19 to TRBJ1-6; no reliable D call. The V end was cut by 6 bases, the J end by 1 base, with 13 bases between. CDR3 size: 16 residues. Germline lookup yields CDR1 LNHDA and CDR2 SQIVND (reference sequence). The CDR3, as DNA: TGTGCCAGTAGCGACCGGACTGCTTCCTATAATTCACCCCTCCACTTT. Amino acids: CASSDRTASYNSPLHF. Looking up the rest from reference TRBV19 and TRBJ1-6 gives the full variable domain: DGGITQSPKYLFRKEGQNVTLSCEQNLNHDAMYWYRQDPGQGLRLIYYSQIVNDFQKGDIAEGYSVSREKKESFPLTVTSAQKNPTAFYLCASSDRTASYNSPLHFGNGTRLTVT.

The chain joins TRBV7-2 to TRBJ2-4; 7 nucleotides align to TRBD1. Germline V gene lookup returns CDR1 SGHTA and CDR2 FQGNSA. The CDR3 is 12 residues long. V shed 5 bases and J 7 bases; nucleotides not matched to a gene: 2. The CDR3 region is CASSLGQNIQYF. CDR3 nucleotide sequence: TGTGCCAGCAGCCTGGGACAGAACATTCAGTACTTC. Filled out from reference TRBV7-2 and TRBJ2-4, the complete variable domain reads GAGVSQSPSNKVTEKGKDVELRCDPISGHTALYWYRQSLGQGLEFLIYFQGNSAPDKSGLPSDRFSAERTGGSVSTLTIQRTQQEDSAVYLCASSLGQNIQYFGAGTRLSVL.

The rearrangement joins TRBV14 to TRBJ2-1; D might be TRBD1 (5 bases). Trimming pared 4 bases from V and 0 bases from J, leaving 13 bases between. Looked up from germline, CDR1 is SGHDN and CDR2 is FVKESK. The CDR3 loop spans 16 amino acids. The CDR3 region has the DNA TGTGCCAGCAGCCTGACAGTTCTTAGCTCCTACAATGAGCAGTTCTTC. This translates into CASSLTVLSSYNEQFF. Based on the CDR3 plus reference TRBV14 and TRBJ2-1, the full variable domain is EAGVTQFPSHSVIEKGQTVTLRCDPISGHDNLYWYRRVMGKEIKFLLHFVKESKQDESGMPNNRFLAERTGGTYSTLKVQPAELEDSGVYFCASSLTVLSSYNEQFFGPGTRLTVL.

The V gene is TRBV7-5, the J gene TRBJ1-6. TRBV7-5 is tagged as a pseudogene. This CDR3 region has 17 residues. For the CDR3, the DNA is TGTGCCAGAATCGTTGGAATGAGGGGCAGAACTAATTCACCCCTCCACTTT. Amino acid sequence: CARIVGMRGRTNSPLHF.

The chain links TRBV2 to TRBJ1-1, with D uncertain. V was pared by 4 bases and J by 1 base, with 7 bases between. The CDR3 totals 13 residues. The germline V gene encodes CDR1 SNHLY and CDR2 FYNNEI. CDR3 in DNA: TGTGCCAGCAGTGCCGACTCGAACACTGAAGCTTTCTTT. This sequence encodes CASSADSNTEAFF.

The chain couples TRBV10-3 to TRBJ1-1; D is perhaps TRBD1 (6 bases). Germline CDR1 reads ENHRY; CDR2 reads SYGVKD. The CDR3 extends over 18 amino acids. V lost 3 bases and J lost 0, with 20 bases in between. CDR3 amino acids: CAISDPVRDIRVNTEAFF. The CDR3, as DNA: TGTGCCATCAGTGACCCCGTAAGGGACATTCGGGTGAACACTGAAGCTTTCTTT.

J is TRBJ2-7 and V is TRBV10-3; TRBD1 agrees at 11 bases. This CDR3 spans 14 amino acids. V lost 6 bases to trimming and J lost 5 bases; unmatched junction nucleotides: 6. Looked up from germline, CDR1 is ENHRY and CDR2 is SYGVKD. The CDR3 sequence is CAIREGQGVHEQYF. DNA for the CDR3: TGTGCCATCAGGGAGGGACAGGGGGTCCACGAGCAGTACTTC.

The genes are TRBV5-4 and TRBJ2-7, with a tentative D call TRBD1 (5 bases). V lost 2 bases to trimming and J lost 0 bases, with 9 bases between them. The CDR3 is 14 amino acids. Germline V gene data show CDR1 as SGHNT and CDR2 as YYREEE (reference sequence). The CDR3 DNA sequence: TGTGCCAGCAGCTTCACGACAGCCTCCTACGAGCAGTACTTC. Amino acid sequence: CASSFTTASYEQYF.

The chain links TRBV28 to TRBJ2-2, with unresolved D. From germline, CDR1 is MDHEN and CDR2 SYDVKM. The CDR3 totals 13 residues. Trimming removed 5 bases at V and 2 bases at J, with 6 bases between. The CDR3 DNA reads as TGTGCCAGCAGTACTACAAACACCGGGGAGCTGTTTTTT. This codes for CASSTTNTGELFF.

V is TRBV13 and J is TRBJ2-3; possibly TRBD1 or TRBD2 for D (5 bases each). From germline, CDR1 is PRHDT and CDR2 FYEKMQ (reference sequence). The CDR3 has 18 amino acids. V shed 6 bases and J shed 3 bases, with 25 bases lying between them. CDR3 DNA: TGTGCCAGCAGTGTGACCGGGGCCCGCTTTTTAGGGACAGATACGCAGTATTTT. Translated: CASSVTGARFLGTDTQYF.

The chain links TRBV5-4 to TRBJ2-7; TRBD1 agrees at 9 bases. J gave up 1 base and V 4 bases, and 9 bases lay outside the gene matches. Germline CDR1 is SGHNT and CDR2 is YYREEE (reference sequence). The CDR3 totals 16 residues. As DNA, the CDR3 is TGTGCCAGCAGCCCGACCGGGACAGGGCTTTCCTACGAGCAGTACTTC. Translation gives CASSPTGTGLSYEQYF.

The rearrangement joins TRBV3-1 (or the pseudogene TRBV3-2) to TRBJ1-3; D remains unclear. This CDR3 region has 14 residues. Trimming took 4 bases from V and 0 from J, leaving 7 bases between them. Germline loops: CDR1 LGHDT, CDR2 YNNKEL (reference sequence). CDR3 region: CASSPRGSGNTIYF. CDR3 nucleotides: TGTGCCAGCAGCCCTCGGGGCTCTGGAAACACCATATATTTT.

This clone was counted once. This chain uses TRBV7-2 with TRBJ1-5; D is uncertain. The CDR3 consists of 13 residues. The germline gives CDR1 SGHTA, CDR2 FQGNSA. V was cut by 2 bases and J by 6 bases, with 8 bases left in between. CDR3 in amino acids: CASSLNRGQPQHF. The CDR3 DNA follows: TGTGCCAGCAGCTTAAACAGAGGTCAGCCCCAGCATTTT.

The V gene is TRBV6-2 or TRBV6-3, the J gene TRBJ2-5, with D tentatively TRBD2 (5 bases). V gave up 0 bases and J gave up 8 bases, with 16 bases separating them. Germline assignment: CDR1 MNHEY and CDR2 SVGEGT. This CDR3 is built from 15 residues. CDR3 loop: CASSYSPLSEETQYF. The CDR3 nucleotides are TGTGCCAGCAGTTACTCGCCCCTCTCGGAGGAAACCCAGTACTTC.

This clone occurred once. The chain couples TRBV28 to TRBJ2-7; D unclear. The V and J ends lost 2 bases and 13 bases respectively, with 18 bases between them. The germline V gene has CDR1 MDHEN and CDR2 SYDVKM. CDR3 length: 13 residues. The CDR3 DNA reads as TGTGCCAGCAGTTTAAACCCGGAGCGCCAGTGTTACTTC. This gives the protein CASSLNPERQCYF. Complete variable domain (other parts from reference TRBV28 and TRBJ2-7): DVKVTQSSRYLVKRTGEKVFLECVQDMDHENMFWYRQDPGLGLRLIYFSYDVKMKEKGDIPEGYSVSREKKERFSLILESASTNQTSMYLCASSLNPERQCYFGPGTRLTVT.

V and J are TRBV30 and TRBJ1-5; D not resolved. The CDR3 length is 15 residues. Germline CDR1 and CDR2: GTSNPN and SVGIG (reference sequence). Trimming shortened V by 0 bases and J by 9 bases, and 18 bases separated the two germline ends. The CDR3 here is CAWSVKDRDSGPQHF. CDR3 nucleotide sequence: TGTGCCTGGAGTGTAAAGGACCGTGACTCGGGGCCCCAGCATTTT.

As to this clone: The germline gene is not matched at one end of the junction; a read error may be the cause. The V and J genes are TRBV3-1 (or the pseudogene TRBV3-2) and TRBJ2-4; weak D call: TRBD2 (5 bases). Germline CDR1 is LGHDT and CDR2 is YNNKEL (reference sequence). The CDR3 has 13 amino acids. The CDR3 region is CASSQDKQPTRDF. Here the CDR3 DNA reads TGTGCCAGCAGCCAAGACAAGCAACCGACGAGGGACTTC.

The CDR3 DNA reads as TGTGCCATCAGACAACAGGGGGACACAGATACGCAGTATTTT. It specifies CAIRQQGDTDTQYF. This chain links TRBV10-3 with TRBJ2-3; TRBD1 matches 8 bases. The J segment lost 2 bases and the V segment lost 6 bases, leaving 4 bases of the junction unmatched. In germline, CDR1 is ENHRY, CDR2 SYGVKD. The CDR3 is 14 amino acids.

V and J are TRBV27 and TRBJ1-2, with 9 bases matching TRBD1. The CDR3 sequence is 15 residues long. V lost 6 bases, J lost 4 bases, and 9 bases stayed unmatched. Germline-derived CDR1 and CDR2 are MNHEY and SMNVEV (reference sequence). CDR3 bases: TGTGCCAGCAGCAGGGACAGGGTACTCCTCTATGGCTACACCTTC. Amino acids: CASSRDRVLLYGYTF.

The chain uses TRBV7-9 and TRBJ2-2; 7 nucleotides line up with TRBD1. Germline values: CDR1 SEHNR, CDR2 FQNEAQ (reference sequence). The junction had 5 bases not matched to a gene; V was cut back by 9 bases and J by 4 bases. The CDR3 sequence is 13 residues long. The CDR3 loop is CASSQGSTGELFF. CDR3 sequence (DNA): TGTGCCAGTTCACAGGGGTCCACCGGGGAGCTGTTTTTT.

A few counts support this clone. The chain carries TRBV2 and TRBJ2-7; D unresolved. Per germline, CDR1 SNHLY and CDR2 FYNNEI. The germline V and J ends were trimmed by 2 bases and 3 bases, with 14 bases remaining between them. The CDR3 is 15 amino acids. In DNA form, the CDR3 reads TGTGCCAGCAGTGAAAGGGCAGGAGCTAGCTACGAGCAGTACTTC. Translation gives CASSERAGASYEQYF.

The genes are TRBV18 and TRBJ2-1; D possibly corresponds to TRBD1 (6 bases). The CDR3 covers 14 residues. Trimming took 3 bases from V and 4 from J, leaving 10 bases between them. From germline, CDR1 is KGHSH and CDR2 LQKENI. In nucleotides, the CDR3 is TGTGCCAGCTCACCGGGGACACTGTACAATGAGCAGTTCTTC. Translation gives CASSPGTLYNEQFF.

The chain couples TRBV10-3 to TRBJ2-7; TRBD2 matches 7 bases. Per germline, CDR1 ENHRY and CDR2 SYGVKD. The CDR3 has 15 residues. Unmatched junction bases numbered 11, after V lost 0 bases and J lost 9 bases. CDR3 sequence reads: CAISESPGGGLRQYF. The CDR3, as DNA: TGTGCCATCAGTGAGTCGCCGGGGGGAGGTTTAAGGCAGTACTTC.

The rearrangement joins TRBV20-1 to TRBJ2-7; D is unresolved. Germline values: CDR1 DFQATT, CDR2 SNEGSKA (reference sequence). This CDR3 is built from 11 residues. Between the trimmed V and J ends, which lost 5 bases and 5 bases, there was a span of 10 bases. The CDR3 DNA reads TGCAGTGCTCAGAGGATTCACGAGCAGTACTTC. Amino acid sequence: CSAQRIHEQYF.